The text below deals with one TCR beta chain. This sample was taken from a study of blood T cell repertoires in COVID-19. Looking at the study overall: Italy, Spain and the United States were the sources of the convalescent and acute COVID-19 samples. T cells, B-cell-depleted T cells, or PBMCs supplied cDNA or gDNA.

In the source study's methods: Nucleated cell number was recorded as an estimate derived from reference gene primer amplification. The assay was immunoSEQ multiplex PCR, and TCRdb's table has in-frame clones only and misses some. V and J calls and clone size are given by that table; D and trimming were obtained from the DNA. This table holds 110,000 or so clones, 80% found once. The TCR was taken from a human donor in a cohort sampled during active or convalescent COVID-19. The specimen sequenced was peripheral blood.

The CDR3 loop reads CASSQRQGANYGYTF. The CDR3 coding sequence is TGTGCCAGCAGCCAAAGACAGGGGGCTAACTATGGCTACACCTTC. The V call is TRBV3-1 (or the pseudogene TRBV3-2), the J call TRBJ1-2, with 9 bases aligning to TRBD1. There are 15 residues in the CDR3. V shed 2 bases, J shed 0 bases, and the junction held 1 base outside the gene matches. CDR1 is LGHDT, CDR2 YNNKEL, per germline (reference sequence).